This T cell receptor beta chain was profiled in a study of identical twins. Findings and caveats of the study: For monozygotic twins, models underestimated out-of-frame TCR alpha sharing. Rather than following the same donors, the conclusions depended on cross-sectional statistical analysis.

The germline V gene encodes CDR1 MNHEY and CDR2 SVGEGT. V lost 2 bases, J lost 6 bases, and 11 bases lay in between. The CDR3 is made up of 14 amino acids. This clonotype appeared a single time. Its antigen is still unknown. TCRdb used MiXCR to reprocess the 5' RACE reads, holding one entry per CDR3 protein. Of 700,000 to 950,000 distinct CDR3 sequences listed, 9% to 15% were seen once; the top ten hold roughly 1.6%. Another study also made use of these data, one on yellow fever vaccine responses in identical twins.

Sequencing was carried out using PBMCs. The V gene is TRBV6-2 or TRBV6-3, the J gene TRBJ1-5, with TRBD1 as a possible D gene (6 bases). The clonotype originates from a woman aged 18-30 years in good health. In DNA form, the CDR3 reads TGTGCCAGCAGTTACCCGGGGACAACTCAGCCCCAGCATTTT. As protein: CASSYPGTTQPQHF.